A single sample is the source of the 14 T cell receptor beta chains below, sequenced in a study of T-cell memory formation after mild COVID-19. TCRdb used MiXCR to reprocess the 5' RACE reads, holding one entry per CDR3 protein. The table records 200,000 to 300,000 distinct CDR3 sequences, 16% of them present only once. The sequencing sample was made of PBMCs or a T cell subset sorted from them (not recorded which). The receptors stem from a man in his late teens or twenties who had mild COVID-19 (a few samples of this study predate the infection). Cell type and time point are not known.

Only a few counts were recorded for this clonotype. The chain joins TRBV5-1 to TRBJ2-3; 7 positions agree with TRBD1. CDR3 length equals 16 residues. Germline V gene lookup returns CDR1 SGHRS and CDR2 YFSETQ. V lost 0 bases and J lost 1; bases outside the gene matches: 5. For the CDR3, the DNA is TGCGCCAGCAGCTTGGGGGGACAGTCCCGCACAGATACGCAGTATTTT. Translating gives CASSLGGQSRTDTQYF.

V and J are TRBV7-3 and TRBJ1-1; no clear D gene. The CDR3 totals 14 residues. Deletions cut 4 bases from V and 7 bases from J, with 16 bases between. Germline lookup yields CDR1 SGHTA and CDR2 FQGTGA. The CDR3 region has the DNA TGTGCCAGCAGCTCCCGGCCAGGCGCCTATGAAGCTTTCTTT. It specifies CASSSRPGAYEAFF.

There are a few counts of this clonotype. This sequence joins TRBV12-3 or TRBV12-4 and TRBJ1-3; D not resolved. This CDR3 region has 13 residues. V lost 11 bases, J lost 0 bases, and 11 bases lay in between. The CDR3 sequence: CAQSGSSGNTIYF. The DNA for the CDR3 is TGTGCCCAAAGTGGGAGCTCTGGAAACACCATATATTTT.

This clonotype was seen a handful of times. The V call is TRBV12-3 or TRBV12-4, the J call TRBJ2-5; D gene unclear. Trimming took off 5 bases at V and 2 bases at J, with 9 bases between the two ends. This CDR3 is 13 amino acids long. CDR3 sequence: CASSRSSQETQYF. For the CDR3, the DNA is TGTGCCAGCAGTCGGTCGTCACAAGAGACCCAGTACTTC.

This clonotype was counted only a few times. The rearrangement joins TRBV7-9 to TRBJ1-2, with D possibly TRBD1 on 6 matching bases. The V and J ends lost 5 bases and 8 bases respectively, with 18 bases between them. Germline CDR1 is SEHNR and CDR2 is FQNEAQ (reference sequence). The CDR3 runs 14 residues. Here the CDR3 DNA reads TGTGCCAGCAGCACAGGGACCCCCGTACGAGGCTACACCTTC. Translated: CASSTGTPVRGYTF.

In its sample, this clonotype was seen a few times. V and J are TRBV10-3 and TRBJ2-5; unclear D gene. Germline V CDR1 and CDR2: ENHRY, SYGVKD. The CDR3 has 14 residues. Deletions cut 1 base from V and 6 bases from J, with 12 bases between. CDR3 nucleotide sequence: TGTGCCATCAGTGAGTTCCGTGCTGGGCAGACCCAGTACTTC. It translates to CAISEFRAGQTQYF.

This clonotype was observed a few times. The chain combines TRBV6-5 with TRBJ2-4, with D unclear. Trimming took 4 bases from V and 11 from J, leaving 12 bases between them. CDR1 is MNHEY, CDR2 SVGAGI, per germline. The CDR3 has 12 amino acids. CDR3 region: CASSSPLLVQYF. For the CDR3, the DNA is TGTGCCAGCAGTTCCCCCCTCCTTGTTCAGTACTTC.

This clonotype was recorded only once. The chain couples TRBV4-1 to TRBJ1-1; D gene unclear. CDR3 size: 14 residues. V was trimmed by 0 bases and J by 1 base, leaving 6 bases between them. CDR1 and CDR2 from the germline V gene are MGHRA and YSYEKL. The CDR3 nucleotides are TGCGCCAGCAGCCAAGAAGGGTGGAACACTGAAGCTTTCTTT. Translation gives CASSQEGWNTEAFF.

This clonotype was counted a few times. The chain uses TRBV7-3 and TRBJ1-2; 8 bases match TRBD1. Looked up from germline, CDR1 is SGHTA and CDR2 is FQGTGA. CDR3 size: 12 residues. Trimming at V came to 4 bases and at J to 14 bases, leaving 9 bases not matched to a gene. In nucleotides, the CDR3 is TGTGCCAGCAGCTCCGACCGGGACAGGATTACCTTC. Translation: CASSSDRDRITF. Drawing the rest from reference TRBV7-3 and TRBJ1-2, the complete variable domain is GAGVSQTPSNKVTEKGKYVELRCDPISGHTALYWYRQSLGQGPEFLIYFQGTGAADDSGLPNDRFFAVRPEGSVSTLKIQRTERGDSAVYLCASSSDRDRITFGSGTRLTVV.

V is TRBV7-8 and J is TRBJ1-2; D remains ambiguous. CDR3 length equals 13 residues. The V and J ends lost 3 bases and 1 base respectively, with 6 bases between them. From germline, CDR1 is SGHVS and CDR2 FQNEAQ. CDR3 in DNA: TGTGCCAGCAGCTTTACATTTAACTATGGCTACACCTTC. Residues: CASSFTFNYGYTF.

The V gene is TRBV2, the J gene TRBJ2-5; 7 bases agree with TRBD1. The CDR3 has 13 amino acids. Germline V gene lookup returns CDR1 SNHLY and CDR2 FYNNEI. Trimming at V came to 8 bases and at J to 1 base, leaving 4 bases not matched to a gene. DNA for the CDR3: TGTGCCAGCGGACAGGTCGCCCAAGAGACCCAGTACTTC. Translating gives CASGQVAQETQYF.

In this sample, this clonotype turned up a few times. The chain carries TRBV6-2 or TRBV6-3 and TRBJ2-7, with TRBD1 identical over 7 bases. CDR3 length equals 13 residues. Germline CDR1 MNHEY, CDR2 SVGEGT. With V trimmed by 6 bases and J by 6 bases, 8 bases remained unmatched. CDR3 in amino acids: CASSRPGTVEQYF. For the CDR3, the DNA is TGTGCCAGCAGCCGACCCGGGACAGTCGAGCAGTACTTC.

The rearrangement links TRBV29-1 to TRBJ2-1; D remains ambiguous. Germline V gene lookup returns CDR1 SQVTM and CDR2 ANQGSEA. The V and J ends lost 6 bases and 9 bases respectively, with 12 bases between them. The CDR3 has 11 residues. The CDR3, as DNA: TGCAGCGTGGAACGGTTGGGTGAGCAGTTCTTC. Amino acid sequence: CSVERLGEQFF.

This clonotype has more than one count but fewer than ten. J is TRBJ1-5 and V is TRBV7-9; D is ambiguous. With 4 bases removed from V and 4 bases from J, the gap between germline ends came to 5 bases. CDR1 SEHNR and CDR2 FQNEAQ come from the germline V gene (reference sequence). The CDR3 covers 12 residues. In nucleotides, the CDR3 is TGTGCCAGCAGCTCCCCGAATCAGCCCCAGCATTTT. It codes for CASSSPNQPQHF.